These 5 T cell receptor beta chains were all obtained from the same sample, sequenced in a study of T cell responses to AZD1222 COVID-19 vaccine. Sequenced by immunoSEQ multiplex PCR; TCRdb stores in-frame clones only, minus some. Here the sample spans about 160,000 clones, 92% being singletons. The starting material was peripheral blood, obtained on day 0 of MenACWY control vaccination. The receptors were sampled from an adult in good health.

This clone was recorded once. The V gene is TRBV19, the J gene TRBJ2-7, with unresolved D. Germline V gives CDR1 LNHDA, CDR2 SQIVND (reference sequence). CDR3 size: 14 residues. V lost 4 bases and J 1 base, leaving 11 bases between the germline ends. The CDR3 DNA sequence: TGTGCCAGTAGTAGGTCCCCGCAGTCCTACGAGCAGTACTTC. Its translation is CASSRSPQSYEQYF.

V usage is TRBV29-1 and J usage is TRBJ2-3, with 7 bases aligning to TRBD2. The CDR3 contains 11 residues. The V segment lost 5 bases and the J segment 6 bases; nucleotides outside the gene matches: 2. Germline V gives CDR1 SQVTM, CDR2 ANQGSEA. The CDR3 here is CSVPLADTQYF. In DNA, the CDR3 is TGCAGCGTTCCACTAGCGGATACGCAGTATTTT.

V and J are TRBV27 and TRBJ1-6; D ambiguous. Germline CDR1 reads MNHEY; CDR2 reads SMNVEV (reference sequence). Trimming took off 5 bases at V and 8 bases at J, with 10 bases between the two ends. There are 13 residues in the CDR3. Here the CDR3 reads CASSRTLDSPLHF. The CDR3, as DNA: TGTGCCAGCAGTAGAACACTGGATTCACCCCTCCACTTT.

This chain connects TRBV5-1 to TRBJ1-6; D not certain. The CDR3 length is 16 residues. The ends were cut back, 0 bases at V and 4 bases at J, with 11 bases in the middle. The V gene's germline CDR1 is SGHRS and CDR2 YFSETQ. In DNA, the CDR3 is TGCGCCAGCAGCTTGGTGGGCACAGCTTATAATTCACCCCTCCACTTT. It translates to CASSLVGTAYNSPLHF.

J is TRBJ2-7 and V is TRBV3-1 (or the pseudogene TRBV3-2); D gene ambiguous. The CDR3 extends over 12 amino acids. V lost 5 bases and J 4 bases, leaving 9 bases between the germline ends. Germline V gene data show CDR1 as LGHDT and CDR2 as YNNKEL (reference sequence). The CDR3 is CASSSRLYEQYF. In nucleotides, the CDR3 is TGTGCCAGCAGCTCCCGGCTATACGAGCAGTACTTC.